One sample yielded the 21 T cell receptor beta chains listed below, sequenced in a study of breast tumors, draining lymph nodes, adjacent tissues (TCRdb year 2016). The library was produced with multiplex PCR. These reads were obtained on an Illumina HiSeq 2000. TCRdb redid the processing of the public reads, applying fastp at Q25 and MiXCR, and retained in-frame beta chains. All rows with the same CDR3 protein become a single entry with the most common DNA and genes. The sample profile shows about 66,000 distinct CDR3 sequences; around 43% of them were found once. Over 7.5% of the sample is held by the ten biggest clonotypes. Sequenced input: breast tumor tissue. These receptor sequences come from a female donor with breast cancer. Some clones in this sample may be carry-over from other donors' samples.

This clonotype was recorded many times. A much larger clone is a single base away; this may be a read error. This rearrangement joins TRBV5-6 to TRBJ1-6; D perhaps matches TRBD1 (6 bases). The CDR3 totals 16 residues. The germline V gene encodes CDR1 SGHDT and CDR2 YYEEEE. The DNA of the CDR3 is TGTGCCAGCAGCTTCGGACCCCGGGGGCGTAATTCACCCCCCCACTTT. This encodes CASSFGPRGRNSPPHF.

V gene TRBV7-9 combines with J gene TRBJ2-5; 8 nucleotides align to TRBD1. The CDR3 consists of 16 residues. J gave up 5 bases and V 2 bases, and 10 bases lay outside the gene matches. Per the germline V gene, CDR1 is SEHNR and CDR2 is FQNEAQ (reference sequence). CDR3 nucleotides: TGTGCCAGCAGCTTACTTACAGGGGGAGGTCGGGAGACCCAGTACTTC. Protein: CASSLLTGGGRETQYF.

This chain joins TRBV14 and TRBJ1-1; D is unresolved. The germline CDR1 and CDR2 sequences are SGHDN and FVKESK. The CDR3 consists of 13 residues. The V end lost 0 bases, the J end lost 3 bases, and 5 bases lay between the germline ends. CDR3 bases: TGTGCCAGCAGCCAAGAGGTAGACACTGAAGCTTTCTTT. Its protein is CASSQEVDTEAFF.

This clonotype is judged medium-sized. The chain is built from TRBV12-3 or TRBV12-4 and TRBJ2-7; 8 bases align to TRBD1. The length of the CDR3 is 14 residues. V lost 5 bases to trimming and J lost 3 bases; unmatched junction nucleotides: 6. The CDR3 here is CASSGGQGRYEQYF. CDR3 nucleotides: TGTGCCAGCAGTGGCGGACAGGGCCGCTACGAGCAGTACTTC.

This clonotype was counted at least ten times. The chain employs TRBV7-9 and TRBJ2-7; possibly TRBD1 for D (6 bases). CDR3 length: 14 residues. Trimming cost V 3 bases and J 4 bases, with 13 bases left between them. Germline CDR1 SEHNR, CDR2 FQNEAQ (reference sequence). The CDR3 sequence is CASSFLNRAYEQYF. The CDR3 bases are TGTGCCAGCAGCTTTCTGAACAGGGCGTACGAGCAGTACTTC.

Concerning this clonotype itself: The junction and the germline gene differ at one end; a read error may be behind it. CDR3 nucleotide sequence: TGTGCCAGCAGCACCCGGGACGGACCGTATACTAACTATGGCGACACCTTC. Amino acid sequence: CASSTRDGPYTNYGDTF. This chain joins TRBV6-6 and TRBJ1-2, with D tentatively TRBD1 (5 bases). CDR3 length: 17 residues. The V gene's germline CDR1 is MNHNY and CDR2 SVGAGI (reference sequence).

This clonotype has ten or more counts. The DNA of the CDR3 is TGTGCCAGCAGCCCCGGGGGGCCGAACACTGAAGCTTTCTTT. Translating gives CASSPGGPNTEAFF. This chain joins TRBV7-3 and TRBJ1-1, with D possibly TRBD1 on 6 matching bases. The CDR3 has 14 amino acids. Trimming removed 5 bases at V and 1 base at J, with 11 bases between. CDR1 is SGHTA, CDR2 FQGTGA, per germline.

This clonotype appeared many times. The rearrangement joins TRBV7-2 to TRBJ1-5; D not certain. This CDR3 spans 16 amino acids. The germline V gene encodes CDR1 SGHTA and CDR2 FQGNSA. Between the trimmed V and J ends, which lost 2 bases and 2 bases, there was a span of 13 bases. This chain's CDR3 is CASSLRPWGRNQPQHF. Written as DNA, the CDR3 is TGTGCCAGCAGCTTACGGCCATGGGGTCGCAATCAGCCCCAGCATTTT.

Concerning this clonotype: Compared with germline, one end of the junction differs, possibly owing to a read error. The gene calls are TRBV7-7 and TRBJ2-2, with 10 bases lining up with TRBD1. This CDR3 is built from 17 residues. Germline CDR1 and CDR2: SSHAT and FNYEAQ (reference sequence). CDR3 in DNA: TGTGCTAGCAGCCCCAGGGGGACAGGGGAGTGGGGCGGGGAGCTGTTTTTT. Its protein product is CASSPRGTGEWGGELFF.

This clonotype came up many times. This chain uses TRBV7-9 with TRBJ1-5; 9 bases align to TRBD1. There are 15 residues in the CDR3. V trimming: 1 base; J trimming: 7 bases; junction bases outside the gene matches: 5. Looked up from germline, CDR1 is SEHNR and CDR2 is FQNEAQ (reference sequence). The CDR3 DNA sequence: TGTGCCAGCAGCTTAGGGACAGGGGATGAGCAGCCCCAGCATTTT. It translates to CASSLGTGDEQPQHF. Using reference TRBV7-9 and TRBJ1-5 for the parts outside the CDR3, the full variable domain is DTGVSQNPRHKITKRGQNVTFRCDPISEHNRLYWYRQTLGQGPEFLTYFQNEAQLEKSRLLSDRFSAERPKGSFSTLEIQRTEQGDSAMYLCASSLGTGDEQPQHFGDGTRLSIL.

Of note for this clonotype: With a much larger clone just one base away, this may be a read error. The genes are TRBV9 and TRBJ2-1, with D tentatively TRBD1 (5 bases). The length of the CDR3 is 15 residues. Germline V gene sequence: CDR1 SGDLS, CDR2 YYNGEE. CDR3: CASSAQGNTYNEPFF. CDR3 bases: TGTGCCAGCAGTGCTCAGGGAAACACCTACAATGAGCCGTTCTTC.

For this clonotype: This CDR3 is missing its conserved last phenylalanine or tryptophan, likely due to a read error. No DNA is shown, since the ends of the CDR3 on it are uncertain; the CDR3 is the one TCRdb lists. V and J are TRBV7-2 and TRBJ2-2; no DNA check was done on the table's D call, TRBD2. Both ends counted, the CDR3 spans 14 residues. Germline V gene data show CDR1 as SGHTA and CDR2 as FQGNSA. CDR3 in amino acids: CASSLVAGEADRAG.

At least ten counts were recorded for this clonotype. This chain joins TRBV7-2 and TRBJ2-1, with 9 bases matching TRBD2. The CDR3 loop spans 14 amino acids. Germline lookup yields CDR1 SGHTA and CDR2 FQGNSA. V was pared by 5 bases and J by 6 bases, with 5 bases of the junction left unmatched. CDR3 region: CASSTGLAVNEQFF. CDR3 nucleotides: TGTGCCAGCAGCACGGGACTAGCAGTCAATGAGCAGTTCTTC. Supplemented by reference TRBV7-2 and TRBJ2-1, the full variable domain reads GAGVSQSPSNKVTEKGKDVELRCDPISGHTALYWYRQSLGQGLEFLIYFQGNSAPDKSGLPSDRFSAERTGGSVSTLTIQRTQQEDSAVYLCASSTGLAVNEQFFGPGTRLTVL.

This clonotype has a count of ten or more. The chain has TRBV24-1 and TRBJ1-2; TRBD1 aligns across 7 bases. J lost 8 bases, V lost 7 bases, and 18 bases had no gene match. The germline V gene has CDR1 KGHDR and CDR2 SFDVKD. The CDR3 is 16 amino acids. The CDR3 nucleotides are TGTGCCACCAGAAGCGGGACAGCCGGCTCCTGGGGAGGCTACACCTTC. This gives the protein CATRSGTAGSWGGYTF.

This chain connects TRBV29-1 to TRBJ1-2, with D perhaps TRBD1 (6 bases). Germline-derived CDR1 and CDR2 are SQVTM and ANQGSEA. The V and J ends lost 4 bases and 7 bases respectively, with 13 bases between them. CDR3 length equals 12 residues. CDR3 loop: CSVAGTNPGYTF. CDR3 DNA: TGCAGCGTTGCGGGGACAAATCCTGGCTACACCTTC.

Regarding this clonotype: With a much larger clone just one base away, this may be a read error. The genes are TRBV12-3 or TRBV12-4 and TRBJ2-3; D is ambiguous. The CDR3 contains 13 residues. V lost 6 bases and J 2 bases, leaving 9 bases between the germline ends. CDR3 in amino acids: CASRQPPTDTQYF. CDR3 nucleotides: TGTGCCAGCAGGCAACCCCCCACAGATACGCAGTATTTT.

Concerning this clonotype: A clone one base away is much larger, so this may be a read error. This chain uses TRBV6-4 with TRBJ2-1, with D possibly TRBD2 on 6 matching bases. V was cut by 5 bases and J by 13 bases, with 18 bases left in between. CDR1 MRHNA and CDR2 SNTAGT come from the germline V gene. The CDR3 runs to 13 residues. The DNA of the CDR3 is TGTGCCAGCAGTCACCATAGCGGTGGGCGTCAGTTCTTC. Translated: CASSHHSGGRQFF.

This clonotype was seen many times. CDR3 sequence reads: CASSIKRGGLDEQFF. As DNA, the CDR3 is TGTGCCAGCAGCATAAAGCGGGGGGGCCTTGATGAGCAGTTCTTC. The J gene is TRBJ2-1, the V gene TRBV5-8, with 10 nucleotides matching TRBD2. The CDR3 runs 15 residues. CDR1 and CDR2 (germline): SGHTS, YDEGEE. The trim removed 4 bases at V and 8 bases at J, leaving 9 bases unmatched. The full variable domain, rest sourced from reference TRBV5-8 and TRBJ2-1, is EAGVTQSPTHLIKTRGQQATLRCSPISGHTSVYWYQQALGLGLQFLLWYDEGEERNRGNFPPRFSGRQFPNYSSELNVNALELEDSALYLCASSIKRGGLDEQFFGPGTRLTVL.

J is TRBJ2-3 and V is TRBV9, with D possibly being TRBD1 or TRBD2 (5 bases each). V was trimmed by 3 bases and J by 2 bases, leaving 13 bases between them. Germline CDR1 is SGDLS and CDR2 is YYNGEE. This CDR3 is 15 amino acids long. The CDR3 reads CASSEGTGITDTQYF. CDR3 in DNA: TGTGCCAGCAGCGAGGGGACGGGCATCACAGATACGCAGTATTTT. Full variable domain (outside the CDR3, taken from reference TRBV9 and TRBJ2-3): DSGVTQTPKHLITATGQRVTLRCSPRSGDLSVYWYQQSLDQGLQFLIQYYNGEERAKGNILERFSAQQFPDLHSELNLSSLELGDSALYFCASSEGTGITDTQYFGPGTRLTVL.

There are a few counts of this clonotype. V usage is TRBV18 and J usage is TRBJ1-2; 9 nucleotides match TRBD1. With 6 bases clipped from V and 7 bases from J, the junction kept 9 bases outside the gene matches. CDR3 size: 14 residues. Germline CDR1 is KGHSH and CDR2 is LQKENI. Here the CDR3 DNA reads TGTGCCAGCTCGTTTCTACCGGACAGGGGTGGCTACACCTTC. Amino acid sequence: CASSFLPDRGGYTF.

To note about this clonotype: One end of the junction does not line up with germline, which may come from a read error. This CDR3 is CASSASGTGGYAF. The CDR3 coding sequence is TGTGCCAGCAGTGCCTCCGGGACAGGGGGTTATGCTTTC. The chain couples TRBV2 to TRBJ2-6; 11 bases are shared with TRBD1. The germline CDR1 and CDR2 sequences are SNHLY and FYNNEI. The CDR3 has 13 amino acids.